The sequence of this T cell receptor (beta chain) was determined in a study of low-dose radiotherapy and immunotherapy resistance in tumors. In the study overall: One day prior to radiation and immunotherapy, intravenous cyclophosphamide at 200 mg/m2 was given, repeated every two weeks.

Primers used for first-strand cDNA, a TRAV- and TRBV-specific set, covered both alpha and beta chains. With a V-primer adapter and a constant-region primer, TCRs were amplified for roughly 18 PCR cycles. TCRdb reprocessed the reads with MiXCR, giving one entry per CDR3 protein. The sample has about 100,000 distinct CDR3 sequences; around 20% are singletons. This clonotype came up many times. As for time point: after trial treatment. Indicated treatment: LDRT plus nivolumab, ipilimumab, low-dose cyclophosphamide and aspirin (RACIN trial). Donors, who were enrolled in a single-arm phase I dose-escalation trial, received nivolumab, ipilimumab, aspirin, low-dose cyclophosphamide and low-dose radiotherapy. Inclusion covered patients whose advanced solid tumors lacked tumor-infiltrating lymphocytes. The CDR3 runs to 17 residues. After removal of 0 bases from V and 2 bases from J, the junction contained 8 bases not matched to a gene. Germline V gives CDR1 DFQATT, CDR2 SNEGSKA (reference sequence).

The receptor was derived from a male donor with prostate cancer. Specimen: PBMCs, collected after low-dose radiotherapy plus immunotherapy. The rearrangement joins TRBV20-1 to TRBJ2-3, with 10 bases that match TRBD2. The CDR3 bases are TGCAGTGCTAGAGATCAGGGAGCGGGGGGGCTCACAGATACGCAGTATTTT. This codes for CSARDQGAGGLTDTQYF.